One sample yielded the 27 T cell receptor beta chains listed below, sequenced in a study of T cells in Graves' hyperthyroidism and ophthalmopathy (dated by TCRdb to the late 2010s). The library was produced with multiplex PCR. TCRdb records Illumina HiSeq 2000 as the sequencer. The TCR beta CDR3 regions were amplified from the RNA transcripts. A first-round RT-PCR of the TCR CDR3 used the HTBI primer set with the Qiagen OneStep RT-PCR kit. TCRdb ran its own pipeline on the public reads, namely fastp trimming at Q25 and MiXCR clone calling, and kept in-frame beta chains. Every entry covers one CDR3 protein and lists the most common genes and DNA from its rows. Recorded for this sample are 350,000 to 450,000 distinct CDR3 sequences; over 13% of them occurred a single time. The ten largest account for around 27% of the sample. Sequenced: blood. The receptor set was obtained from a middle-aged man with Graves' ophthalmopathy.

This clonotype was recorded many times. CDR3 region: CAISQGGGGTEAFF. The DNA of the CDR3 is TGTGCCATCAGCCAGGGGGGGGGCGGCACTGAAGCTTTCTTT. The chain couples TRBV10-3 to TRBJ1-1; the match to TRBD1 covers 7 bases. The V gene's germline CDR1 is ENHRY and CDR2 SYGVKD. There are 14 residues in the CDR3. The ends lost 6 bases at V and 4 bases at J; junction bases unmatched: 8.

This clonotype was counted many times. The chain has TRBV28 and TRBJ2-5; 10 bases match TRBD2. Germline-derived CDR1 and CDR2 are MDHEN and SYDVKM. J gave up 6 bases and V 7 bases, and 17 bases lay outside the gene matches. CDR3 size: 17 residues. The CDR3 DNA is TGTGCCAGCACCCCCCCCCGGCTAGCGGGAGCTAGGAAGACCCAGTACTTC. Protein product: CASTPPRLAGARKTQYF.

This clonotype has just a few counts. This sequence joins TRBV11-2 and TRBJ2-7, with 9 positions matching TRBD2. The V gene's germline CDR1 is SGHAT and CDR2 FQNNGV. The length of the CDR3 is 17 residues. V lost 5 bases, J lost 3 bases, and 14 bases stayed unmatched. The CDR3 region is CASSPLRVGRGGYEQYF. The CDR3 DNA follows: TGTGCCAGCAGCCCACTCAGAGTTGGGCGGGGGGGCTACGAGCAGTACTTC.

This clonotype was found many times. The genes are TRBV6-1 and TRBJ2-1; D is uncertain. The CDR3 sequence is 14 residues long. V was cut by 5 bases and J by 4 bases, with 12 bases left in between. From germline, CDR1 is MNHNS and CDR2 SASEGT. The CDR3 DNA reads TGTGCCAGCAGTCCCCAACGAGGTTACAATGAGCAGTTCTTC. It specifies CASSPQRGYNEQFF.

The chain carries TRBV4-2 and TRBJ1-4; 7 bases map to TRBD1. The CDR3 sequence is 16 residues long. V lost 3 bases to trimming and J lost 5 bases; unmatched junction nucleotides: 9. From germline, CDR1 is LGHNA and CDR2 YNFKEQ. CDR3 loop: CASSQAPGGANEKLFF. The DNA of the CDR3 is TGTGCCAGCAGCCAGGCCCCAGGGGGTGCCAATGAAAAACTGTTTTTT.

This clonotype has at least ten counts. The V gene is TRBV7-9, the J gene TRBJ2-5; a possible D gene is TRBD2 (5 bases). V was clipped by 5 bases and J by 0 bases, with 22 bases between them. CDR1 and CDR2 from the germline V gene are SEHNR and FQNEAQ (reference sequence). CDR3 length: 18 amino acids. This CDR3 is CASSPNERGEAYQETQYF. CDR3 DNA: TGTGCCAGCAGCCCCAACGAACGGGGTGAGGCGTACCAAGAGACCCAGTACTTC.

This clonotype was recorded a few times. The chain carries TRBV4-1 and TRBJ2-2; no firm D call. CDR1 is MGHRA, CDR2 YSYEKL, per germline. The V gene lost 1 base and the J gene lost 0 bases, with 9 bases spanning the gap. The CDR3 loop spans 16 amino acids. CDR3 loop: CASSQVGSPNTGELFF. CDR3 DNA sequence: TGCGCCAGCAGCCAAGTTGGATCTCCGAACACCGGGGAGCTGTTTTTT.

Worth noting for this clonotype: The junction departs from germline at one end; a sequencing error may be responsible. The chain has TRBV20-1 and TRBJ2-5, with unresolved D. CDR1 and CDR2 from the germline V gene are DFQATT and SNEGSKA (reference sequence). The CDR3 extends over 13 amino acids. The CDR3 spells CSGRSPNFETQCF. In nucleotides, the CDR3 is TGCAGCGGGCGGTCACCTAACTTTGAGACCCAGTGCTTC.

There are a few counts of this clonotype. Being one base from a much bigger clone, this may be a read error. V and J are TRBV29-1 and TRBJ1-1, with D unclear. This CDR3 region has 14 residues. Per germline, CDR1 SQVTM and CDR2 ANQGSEA. In nucleotides, the CDR3 is TGCAGCAACCTTATACACGGACGGAACACTGGAGCTTTCTTT. It is translated as CSNLIHGRNTGAFF.

With regard to this clonotype: A much larger clonotype is one base distant, so this may be a read error. The V gene is TRBV28, the J gene TRBJ1-5, with 7 positions matching TRBD1. The CDR3 is 13 amino acids. The V and J ends lost 10 bases and 0 bases, in that order; junction bases with no gene match: 3. The germline V gene has CDR1 MDHEN and CDR2 SYDVKM. Here the CDR3 DNA reads TGTGCCATTACAGGGGATAGCAATCAGCCCCAGCATTTT. This gives the protein CAITGDSNQPQHF.

This clonotype was observed at least ten times. The rearrangement links TRBV2 to TRBJ1-2; 7 positions match TRBD1. With 6 bases clipped from V and 2 bases from J, the junction kept 9 bases outside the gene matches. The CDR3 contains 15 residues. CDR1 SNHLY and CDR2 FYNNEI come from the germline V gene. Here the CDR3 DNA reads TGTGCCAGCAGATCTAATTACAGGGGAAACTATGGCTACACCTTC. Translating it yields CASRSNYRGNYGYTF. Variable domain in full (rest from reference TRBV2 and TRBJ1-2): EPEVTQTPSHQVTQMGQEVILRCVPISNHLYFYWYRQILGQKVEFLVSFYNNEISEKSEIFDDQFSVERPDGSNFTLKIRSTKLEDSAMYFCASRSNYRGNYGYTFGSGTRLTVV.

The chain uses TRBV29-1 and TRBJ1-5; D call uncertain. Germline V gene data show CDR1 as SQVTM and CDR2 as ANQGSEA. V lost 0 bases, J lost 5 bases, and 8 bases lay in between. This CDR3 is built from 13 residues. DNA for the CDR3: TGCAGCGTTGAAGATGCGGGTGATCAGCCCCAGCATTTT. It encodes CSVEDAGDQPQHF.

This clonotype appeared many times. The chain is built from TRBV20-1 and TRBJ1-2; D is perhaps TRBD1 (5 bases). Germline V lookup: CDR1 DFQATT, CDR2 SNEGSKA (reference sequence). CDR3 length: 13 amino acids. V gave up 6 bases and J gave up 2 bases, with 13 bases separating them. CDR3 sequence reads: CSANRDGNYGYTF. CDR3 DNA: TGCAGTGCAAACCGGGACGGGAACTATGGCTACACCTTC.

The chain has TRBV28 and TRBJ1-5; possible D gene TRBD1, 5 bases. CDR3 length: 16 amino acids. With 6 bases removed from V and 5 bases from J, the gap between germline ends came to 20 bases. Per germline, CDR1 MDHEN and CDR2 SYDVKM. CDR3 bases: TGTGCCAGCAGCAGCCTCCCTCTGGGGGTTCATCAGCCCCAGCATTTT. It translates to CASSSLPLGVHQPQHF.

The V gene is TRBV9, the J gene TRBJ2-7; D may be TRBD2 (5 bases). V lost 2 bases and J 2 bases, leaving 11 bases between the germline ends. Germline V gene data show CDR1 as SGDLS and CDR2 as YYNGEE. This CDR3 has 14 amino acids. The CDR3 loop reads CASSVELVTYEQYF. CDR3 bases: TGTGCCAGCAGCGTGGAACTAGTAACCTACGAGCAGTACTTC.

As regards this clonotype: Here the CDR3 omits its conserved ending phenylalanine or tryptophan, so a read error is the likely source. The V call is TRBV28, the J call TRBJ1-5; 8 positions agree with TRBD1. Per germline, CDR1 MDHEN and CDR2 SYDVKM. The CDR3 is 16 residues long. The junction had 13 bases not matched to a gene; V was cut back by 6 bases and J by 6 bases. The CDR3 DNA sequence: TGTGCCAGCAGCGCCCCCGACAGGGGTGCCGCTCAGCCCCAGCATTCT. It is translated as CASSAPDRGAAQPQHS.

V and J are TRBV6-6 and TRBJ1-5; D unresolved. Germline V lookup: CDR1 MNHNY, CDR2 SVGAGI (reference sequence). Trimming took 2 bases from V and 4 from J, leaving 12 bases between them. The CDR3 sequence is 15 residues long. The DNA of the CDR3 is TGTGCCAGCAGTTACGACATCCCGATAAATCAGCCCCAGCATTTT. Its translation is CASSYDIPINQPQHF.

With respect to this clonotype: One junction end does not reproduce the germline sequence, and a read error may be involved. The V call is TRBV7-2, the J call TRBJ2-1; unclear D gene. This CDR3 region has 14 residues. Germline CDR1 and CDR2: SGHTA and FQGNSA. In nucleotides, the CDR3 is TGTGCCGGCAGTTCCCGGAGCTCCTACAATGAGCAATTCTTC. Protein: CAGSSRSSYNEQFF.

Notes on this clonotype: A much larger clonotype is one base distant, so this may be a read error. This chain joins TRBV12-3 or TRBV12-4 and TRBJ1-1; D unclear. The CDR3 has 13 amino acids. CDR3 DNA sequence: TGTGCCAGCAGACGAGGTGGTTTATCTGAAGCTCTCTTT. Translation: CASRRGGLSEALF.

The sample holds many counts of this clonotype. The V and J genes are TRBV20-1 and TRBJ1-1; no definite D call. The V and J ends lost 5 bases and 1 base respectively, with 8 bases between them. CDR1 is DFQATT, CDR2 SNEGSKA, per germline (reference sequence). The CDR3 has 12 amino acids. CDR3 loop: CSAYLGNTEAFF. CDR3 in DNA: TGCAGTGCTTACCTAGGGAACACTGAAGCTTTCTTT.

The J gene is TRBJ2-7, the V gene TRBV19, with no clear D. Trimming removed 0 bases at V and 4 bases at J, with 10 bases between. The CDR3 consists of 14 residues. Germline V gives CDR1 LNHDA, CDR2 SQIVND (reference sequence). The DNA for the CDR3 is TGTGCCAGTAGTATAGATCCAACGCGGTACGAGCAGTACTTC. This gives the protein CASSIDPTRYEQYF. Using reference TRBV19 and TRBJ2-7 for the parts outside the CDR3, the full variable domain is DGGITQSPKYLFRKEGQNVTLSCEQNLNHDAMYWYRQDPGQGLRLIYYSQIVNDFQKGDIAEGYSVSREKKESFPLTVTSAQKNPTAFYLCASSIDPTRYEQYFGPGTRLTVT.

The chain combines TRBV19 with TRBJ2-3, with TRBD1 matching 7 bases. Trimming removed 4 bases from V and 4 bases from J; junction bases left unmatched: 5. The CDR3 totals 14 residues. Germline V gene lookup returns CDR1 LNHDA and CDR2 SQIVND (reference sequence). Here the CDR3 DNA reads TGTGCCAGTAGTACAACAGGGGTAGCAGATACGCAGTATTTT. This sequence encodes CASSTTGVADTQYF.

This rearrangement joins TRBV28 to TRBJ2-5; D might be TRBD1 or TRBD2, each matching 5 bases. V lost 9 bases and J lost 2, with 16 bases in between. Germline CDR1 reads MDHEN; CDR2 reads SYDVKM. The CDR3 extends over 14 amino acids. This CDR3 reads CASDQGGGQETQYF. As DNA, the CDR3 is TGTGCCAGTGATCAGGGTGGAGGTCAAGAGACCCAGTACTTC.

The V and J genes are TRBV10-1 and TRBJ1-2, with 7 positions matching TRBD1. With 0 bases clipped from V and 2 bases from J, the junction kept 3 bases outside the gene matches. The germline CDR1 and CDR2 sequences are WNHNN and SYGVQD (reference sequence). This CDR3 region has 15 residues. Here the CDR3 DNA reads TGCGCCAGCAGTGAGTCCCGACAGGGAAACTATGGCTACACCTTC. Translation gives CASSESRQGNYGYTF.

This chain connects TRBV12-3 or TRBV12-4 to TRBJ1-1; D is unclear. CDR3 length equals 11 residues. The germline V and J ends were trimmed by 5 bases and 1 base, with 2 bases remaining between them. CDR3 protein: CASSTNTEAFF. The CDR3 DNA reads as TGTGCCAGCAGTACGAACACTGAAGCTTTCTTT.

The chain recombines TRBV5-4 with TRBJ2-7; 8 bases are a match to TRBD2. Germline assignment: CDR1 SGHNT and CDR2 YYREEE (reference sequence). V lost 0 bases, J lost 7 bases, and 9 bases stayed unmatched. The CDR3 loop spans 15 amino acids. The CDR3 sequence: CASSLEAGVLREQYF. The CDR3 DNA reads as TGTGCCAGCAGCTTGGAAGCGGGAGTCCTGAGGGAGCAGTACTTC.

This clonotype was detected ten times or more. The chain has TRBV7-8 and TRBJ1-3; no definite D call. The CDR3 contains 12 residues. V lost 5 bases and J lost 8, with 10 bases in between. Germline V gene lookup returns CDR1 SGHVS and CDR2 FQNEAQ. CDR3 residues: CASSPIWDTIYF. The CDR3 nucleotides are TGTGCCAGCAGCCCCATCTGGGACACCATATATTTT.